Presented here are 20 T cell receptor beta chains from one specimen sequenced in a study of blood T cells in healthy people across ages. The second PCR ran 7 to 11 cycles with a sample-barcoded 5' primer and J-beta primers. Using its own MiXCR run on the 5' RACE reads, TCRdb lists one record per CDR3 protein. The sample lists hundreds of thousands of distinct CDR3 sequences; about 34% were seen once. The sample was blood. The origin of the receptors is a woman older than 75 in good health.

The genes are TRBV9 and TRBJ2-2; no clear D gene. The V gene lost 6 bases and the J gene lost 0 bases, with 9 bases spanning the gap. Germline CDR1 reads SGDLS; CDR2 reads YYNGEE. The CDR3 is made up of 14 amino acids. The DNA of the CDR3 is TGTGCCAGCAACCCGGCGGCGAACACCGGGGAGCTGTTTTTT. Translation gives CASNPAANTGELFF.

Ten or more counts support this clonotype. The chain carries TRBV9 and TRBJ2-1; D is perhaps TRBD2 (5 bases). The germline V gene encodes CDR1 SGDLS and CDR2 YYNGEE. CDR3 length: 15 residues. Trimming took off 1 base at V and 8 bases at J, with 16 bases between the two ends. CDR3 protein: CASSVSPSGVHEQFF. The CDR3 DNA is TGTGCCAGCAGCGTATCCCCTTCCGGGGTCCATGAGCAGTTCTTC.

The chain links TRBV7-2 to TRBJ2-7; 7 positions agree with TRBD2. This CDR3 has 17 residues. Germline trimming cut 5 bases from V and 0 bases from J; bases unmatched to any gene: 13. CDR1 SGHTA and CDR2 FQGNSA come from the germline V gene. CDR3 nucleotide sequence: TGTGCCAGCAGCAAAGGCCCTGGGGGGGGACGCTCCTACGAGCAGTACTTC. Protein sequence: CASSKGPGGGRSYEQYF.

Ten or more counts support this clonotype. The J gene is TRBJ1-1, the V gene TRBV5-1; 7 bases are shared with TRBD1. CDR3 size: 13 residues. The V segment lost 5 bases and the J segment 3 bases; nucleotides outside the gene matches: 4. CDR1 and CDR2 (germline): SGHRS, YFSETQ. CDR3 in amino acids: CASSYGQDTEAFF. The CDR3 nucleotides are TGCGCCAGCAGTTATGGACAGGACACTGAAGCTTTCTTT.

This clonotype was seen at least ten times. The V call is TRBV4-3, the J call TRBJ1-2; a possible D gene is TRBD1 (6 bases). CDR3 length: 15 amino acids. Germline assignment: CDR1 LGHNA and CDR2 YSLEER. V lost 0 bases and J lost 4, with 12 bases in between. The chain's CDR3 is CASSQEEQGGYGYTF. CDR3 in DNA: TGCGCCAGCAGCCAAGAAGAACAGGGAGGCTATGGCTACACCTTC.

Only one count was recorded for this clonotype. The rearrangement joins TRBV20-1 to TRBJ2-3; 8 nucleotides match TRBD2. V lost 4 bases, J lost 5 bases, and 8 bases stayed unmatched. The V gene's germline CDR1 is DFQATT and CDR2 SNEGSKA (reference sequence). CDR3 length: 14 amino acids. The CDR3 bases are TGCAGTGCTAATTCCGGGGGGGCCGGAGATACGCAGTATTTT. Translating it yields CSANSGGAGDTQYF.

The chain joins TRBV7-7 to TRBJ2-3; D might be TRBD2 (5 bases). Germline CDR1 SSHAT, CDR2 FNYEAQ (reference sequence). CDR3 length: 12 residues. Written as DNA, the CDR3 is TGTGCACGACGGAGGCCTACAGATACGCAGTATTTT. Its protein is CARRRPTDTQYF.

This clonotype showed up many times. The chain couples TRBV7-2 to TRBJ2-2, with D perhaps TRBD1 or TRBD2 (6 bases each). The CDR3 sequence is 16 residues long. The V end was cut by 5 bases, the J end by 4 bases, with 17 bases between. Germline values: CDR1 SGHTA, CDR2 FQGNSA. DNA for the CDR3: TGTGCCAGCAGCGCCCATTGGGGGGCCTCCACCGGGGAGCTGTTTTTT. Translating it yields CASSAHWGASTGELFF.

This chain connects TRBV15 to TRBJ1-4; D gene ambiguous. Per the germline V gene, CDR1 is LNHNV and CDR2 is YYDKDF (reference sequence). The CDR3 extends over 15 amino acids. Between the trimmed V and J ends, which lost 0 bases and 8 bases, there was a span of 13 bases. CDR3 nucleotide sequence: TGTGCCACCAGCAGAGATCCCGGTCCTGGGGAAAAACTGTTTTTT. Amino acid sequence: CATSRDPGPGEKLFF.

This clonotype came up a few times. The rearrangement links TRBV30 to TRBJ1-3; tentatively, D is TRBD1 (5 bases). The germline gives CDR1 GTSNPN, CDR2 SVGIG (reference sequence). CDR3 length equals 15 residues. V dropped 5 bases and J dropped 0 bases, with 14 bases sitting between them. The CDR3 here is CAWSYGHRSGNTIYF. The CDR3 DNA is TGTGCCTGGTCCTATGGACACCGCTCTGGAAACACCATATATTTT. The variable domain in full, with the rest retrieved from reference TRBV30 and TRBJ1-3, is SQTIHQWPATLVQPVGSPLSLECTVEGTSNPNLYWYRQAAGRGLQLLFYSVGIGQISSEVPQNLSASRPQDRQFILSSKKLLLSDSGFYLCAWSYGHRSGNTIYFGEGSWLTVV.

The table lists this clonotype with many counts. J is TRBJ2-7 and V is TRBV7-2; D not resolved. Per the germline V gene, CDR1 is SGHTA and CDR2 is FQGNSA. The CDR3 spans 12 residues. V gave up 5 bases and J gave up 0 bases, with 5 bases separating them. CDR3 loop: CASSPTSYEQYF. DNA for the CDR3: TGTGCCAGCAGCCCGACCTCCTACGAGCAGTACTTC. Full variable domain (rest looked up from reference TRBV7-2 and TRBJ2-7): GAGVSQSPSNKVTEKGKDVELRCDPISGHTALYWYRQSLGQGLEFLIYFQGNSAPDKSGLPSDRFSAERTGGSVSTLTIQRTQQEDSAVYLCASSPTSYEQYFGPGTRLTVT.

This clonotype was seen just once. One junction end disagrees with the germline gene, perhaps due to a read error. The genes are TRBV4-3 and TRBJ2-1; D gene unclear. The germline CDR1 and CDR2 sequences are LGHNA and YSLEER. The CDR3 has 14 residues. In DNA, the CDR3 is TGCACCAGCAGCCAAGATTCAAGGGCGGCTGAGCAGTTCTTC. Translated, it gives CTSSQDSRAAEQFF.

With regard to this clonotype: With a much larger clone just one base away, this may be a read error. The chain uses TRBV4-2 and TRBJ2-6; tentative D call: TRBD2 (6 bases). The CDR3 covers 19 residues. Germline V gives CDR1 LGHNA, CDR2 YNFKEQ. The CDR3 reads CAGSQDGGGASAGANVLTF. CDR3 DNA: TGTGCCGGCAGCCAAGATGGCGGAGGGGCCTCGGCTGGGGCCAACGTCCTGACTTTC.

This clonotype has at least ten counts. This chain links TRBV2 with TRBJ1-6; D is unclear. Germline CDR1 is SNHLY and CDR2 is FYNNEI. Trimming shortened V by 4 bases and J by 1 base, and 5 bases separated the two germline ends. The CDR3 totals 14 residues. This CDR3 is CASSAGSYNSPLHF. CDR3 coding DNA: TGTGCCAGCAGTGCTGGGTCCTATAATTCACCCCTCCACTTT. Supplemented by reference TRBV2 and TRBJ1-6, the full variable domain reads EPEVTQTPSHQVTQMGQEVILRCVPISNHLYFYWYRQILGQKVEFLVSFYNNEISEKSEIFDDQFSVERPDGSNFTLKIRSTKLEDSAMYFCASSAGSYNSPLHFGNGTRLTVT.

This clonotype has just a few counts. The CDR3 reads CAWSVPRSSYNSPLHF. CDR3 coding DNA: TGTGCCTGGAGTGTCCCCAGGAGCTCCTATAATTCACCCCTCCACTTT. The J gene is TRBJ1-6, the V gene TRBV30; the D is unclear. The V gene's germline CDR1 is GTSNPN and CDR2 SVGIG (reference sequence). The V end lost 0 bases, the J end lost 0 bases, and 9 bases lay between the germline ends. The CDR3 is 16 amino acids.

The V and J genes are TRBV7-2 and TRBJ2-2; D is possibly TRBD2 (6 bases). This CDR3 is built from 13 residues. V lost 10 bases and J lost 5, with 14 bases in between. The germline V gene has CDR1 SGHTA and CDR2 FQGNSA. The CDR3: CAKKVAATGELFF. For the CDR3, the DNA is TGTGCCAAAAAGGTAGCGGCTACCGGGGAGCTGTTTTTT.

The V and J genes are TRBV5-1 and TRBJ2-2; 8 nucleotides match TRBD2. This CDR3 has 15 amino acids. V shed 0 bases, J shed 5 bases, and the junction held 3 bases outside the gene matches. Germline loops: CDR1 SGHRS, CDR2 YFSETQ. CDR3 sequence (DNA): TGCGCCAGCAGCTTGGTGGTAGCGGGAACCGGGGAGCTGTTTTTT. It codes for CASSLVVAGTGELFF.

The chain links TRBV7-9 to TRBJ2-5; D is undetermined. Deletions cut 4 bases from V and 5 bases from J, with 11 bases between. The CDR3 is made up of 13 amino acids. Germline CDR1 is SEHNR and CDR2 is FQNEAQ (reference sequence). The CDR3 nucleotides read TGTGCCAGCAGCTCAGGTCCACCGGAGACCCAGTACTTC. Encoded protein: CASSSGPPETQYF.

The chain employs TRBV19 and TRBJ2-3; TRBD2 aligns across 12 bases. This CDR3 has 16 residues. V shed 9 bases, J shed 4 bases, and the junction held 11 bases outside the gene matches. Per germline, CDR1 LNHDA and CDR2 SQIVND (reference sequence). CDR3 in amino acids: CASTLGLAGRSDTQYF. CDR3 in DNA: TGTGCCAGCACCCTCGGACTAGCGGGAAGGTCAGATACGCAGTATTTT.

As for this clonotype: A much larger clone differs from this one at a single base, so this may be a read error. V usage is TRBV5-5 and J usage is TRBJ2-1, with D perhaps TRBD1 (6 bases). Trimming shortened V by 2 bases and J by 10 bases, and 19 bases separated the two germline ends. The length of the CDR3 is 15 residues. Per the germline V gene, CDR1 is SGHKS and CDR2 is YYEKEE (reference sequence). The CDR3 DNA sequence: TGTGCCAGCAGCTTTCAAGAGACAGGACCCCTCGAGCAGTTCTTC. This codes for CASSFQETGPLEQFF. The full variable domain, its missing parts supplied by reference TRBV5-5 and TRBJ2-1, is DAGVTQSPTHLIKTRGQQVTLRCSPISGHKSVSWYQQVLGQGPQFIFQYYEKEERGRGNFPDRFSARQFPNYSSELNVNALLLGDSALYLCASSFQETGPLEQFFGPGTRLTVL.